This TCR beta chain was recovered during a study of blood T cell repertoires in COVID-19. Per the germline V gene, CDR1 is GTSNPN and CDR2 is SVGIG (reference sequence). Unmatched junction bases numbered 6, after V lost 6 bases and J lost 4 bases. The CDR3 runs to 13 residues. Clinical history reported by participants formed the basis on which cohorts were assigned. Generated by immunoSEQ multiplex PCR, the TCRdb table keeps only in-frame clones and is missing some. This table has over 150,000 clones, about four fifths appearing once. Sequenced material: PBMCs or T cells enriched from blood (not recorded which). The V and J genes are TRBV30 and TRBJ1-1, with TRBD1 identical over 9 bases. The TCR was taken from a woman aged 25 to 45 who had recovered from COVID-19. The CDR3 sequence: CACTGGGGTEAFF. Here the CDR3 DNA reads TGTGCCTGCACAGGGGGCGGTGGCACTGAAGCTTTCTTT.